The entry that follows covers one TCR beta chain sequence. Its antigen is currently unknown. Assay: immunoSEQ multiplex PCR; the TCRdb copy retains only in-frame clones and omits some. The table shows roughly 51,000 clones, with more than 80% occurring only once. The data were taken from a study of graft-versus-host responses after intestinal transplantation. The germline V and J ends were trimmed by 4 bases and 3 bases, with 13 bases remaining between them. Germline V CDR1 and CDR2: SGHRS, YFSETQ. The CDR3 is made up of 14 amino acids. Points from the study as a whole: When patients had graft-donor T cell macrochimerism, their allografts held high graft-versus-host to host-versus-graft clonal ratios.

The sequences come from unstimulated CD4+ T cells sorted from spleen or lymph node cells, collected before transplant. The V and J genes are TRBV5-1 and TRBJ2-5, with D possibly being TRBD1 (7 bases). This clonotype was sampled from a human donor who was the organ donor for an intestinal transplant. The CDR3, as DNA: TGCGCCAGCAGCCGGGGGACAGAAGAAGAGACCCAGTACTTC. Translating gives CASSRGTEEETQYF.